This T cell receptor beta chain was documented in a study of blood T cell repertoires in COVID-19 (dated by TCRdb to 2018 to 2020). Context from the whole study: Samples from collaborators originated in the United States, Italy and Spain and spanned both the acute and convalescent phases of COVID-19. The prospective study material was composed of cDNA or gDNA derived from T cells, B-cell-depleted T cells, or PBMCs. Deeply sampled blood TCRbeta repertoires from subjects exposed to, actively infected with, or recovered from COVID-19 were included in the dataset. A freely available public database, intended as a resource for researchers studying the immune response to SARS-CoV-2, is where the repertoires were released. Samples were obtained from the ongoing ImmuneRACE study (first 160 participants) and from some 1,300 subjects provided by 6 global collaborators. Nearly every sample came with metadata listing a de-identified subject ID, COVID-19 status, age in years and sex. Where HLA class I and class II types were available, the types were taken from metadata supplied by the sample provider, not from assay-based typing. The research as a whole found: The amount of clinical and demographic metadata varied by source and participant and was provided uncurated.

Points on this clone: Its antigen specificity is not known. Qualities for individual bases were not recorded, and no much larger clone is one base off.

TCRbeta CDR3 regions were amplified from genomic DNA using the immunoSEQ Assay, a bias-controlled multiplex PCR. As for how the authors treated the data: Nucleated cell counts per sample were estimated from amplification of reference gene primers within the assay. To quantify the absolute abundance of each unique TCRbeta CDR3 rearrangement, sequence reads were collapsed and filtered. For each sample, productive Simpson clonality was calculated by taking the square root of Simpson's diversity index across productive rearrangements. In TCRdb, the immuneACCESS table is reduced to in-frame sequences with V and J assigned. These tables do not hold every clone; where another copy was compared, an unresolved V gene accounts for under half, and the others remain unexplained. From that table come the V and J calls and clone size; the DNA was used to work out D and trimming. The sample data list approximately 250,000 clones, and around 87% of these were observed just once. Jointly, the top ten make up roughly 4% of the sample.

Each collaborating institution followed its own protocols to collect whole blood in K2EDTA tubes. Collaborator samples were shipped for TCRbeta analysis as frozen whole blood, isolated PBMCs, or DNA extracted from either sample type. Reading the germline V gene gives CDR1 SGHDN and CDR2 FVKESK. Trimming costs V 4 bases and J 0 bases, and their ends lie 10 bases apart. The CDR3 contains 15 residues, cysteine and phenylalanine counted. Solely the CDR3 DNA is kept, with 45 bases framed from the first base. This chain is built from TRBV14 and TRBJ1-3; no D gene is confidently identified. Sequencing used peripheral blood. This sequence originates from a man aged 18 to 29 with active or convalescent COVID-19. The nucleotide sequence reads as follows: TGTGCCAGCAGCCCCCAGGCTTTCTCTGGAAACACCATATATTTT. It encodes CASSPQAFSGNTIYF.